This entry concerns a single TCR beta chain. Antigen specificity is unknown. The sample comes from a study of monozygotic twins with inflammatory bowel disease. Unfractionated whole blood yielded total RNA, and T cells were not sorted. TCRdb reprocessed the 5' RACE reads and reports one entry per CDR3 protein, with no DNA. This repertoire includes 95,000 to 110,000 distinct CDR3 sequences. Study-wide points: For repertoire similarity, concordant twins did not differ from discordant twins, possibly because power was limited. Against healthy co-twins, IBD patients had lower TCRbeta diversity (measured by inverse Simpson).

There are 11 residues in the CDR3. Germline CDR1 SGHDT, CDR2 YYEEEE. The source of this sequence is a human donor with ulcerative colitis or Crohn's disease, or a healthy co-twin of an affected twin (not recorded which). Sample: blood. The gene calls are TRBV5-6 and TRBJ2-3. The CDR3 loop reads CASSLADTQYF.